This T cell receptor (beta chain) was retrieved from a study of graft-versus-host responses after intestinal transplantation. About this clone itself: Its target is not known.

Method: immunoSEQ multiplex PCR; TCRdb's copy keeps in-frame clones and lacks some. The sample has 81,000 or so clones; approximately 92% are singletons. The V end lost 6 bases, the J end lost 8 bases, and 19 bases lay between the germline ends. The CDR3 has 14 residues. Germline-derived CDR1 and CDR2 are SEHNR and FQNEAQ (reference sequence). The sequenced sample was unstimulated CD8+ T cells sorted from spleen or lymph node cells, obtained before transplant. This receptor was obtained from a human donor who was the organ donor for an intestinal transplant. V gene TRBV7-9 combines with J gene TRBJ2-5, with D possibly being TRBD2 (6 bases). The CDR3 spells CASRPGDFGVTQYF. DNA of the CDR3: TGTGCCAGCAGACCCGGGGACTTCGGGGTTACCCAGTACTTC.